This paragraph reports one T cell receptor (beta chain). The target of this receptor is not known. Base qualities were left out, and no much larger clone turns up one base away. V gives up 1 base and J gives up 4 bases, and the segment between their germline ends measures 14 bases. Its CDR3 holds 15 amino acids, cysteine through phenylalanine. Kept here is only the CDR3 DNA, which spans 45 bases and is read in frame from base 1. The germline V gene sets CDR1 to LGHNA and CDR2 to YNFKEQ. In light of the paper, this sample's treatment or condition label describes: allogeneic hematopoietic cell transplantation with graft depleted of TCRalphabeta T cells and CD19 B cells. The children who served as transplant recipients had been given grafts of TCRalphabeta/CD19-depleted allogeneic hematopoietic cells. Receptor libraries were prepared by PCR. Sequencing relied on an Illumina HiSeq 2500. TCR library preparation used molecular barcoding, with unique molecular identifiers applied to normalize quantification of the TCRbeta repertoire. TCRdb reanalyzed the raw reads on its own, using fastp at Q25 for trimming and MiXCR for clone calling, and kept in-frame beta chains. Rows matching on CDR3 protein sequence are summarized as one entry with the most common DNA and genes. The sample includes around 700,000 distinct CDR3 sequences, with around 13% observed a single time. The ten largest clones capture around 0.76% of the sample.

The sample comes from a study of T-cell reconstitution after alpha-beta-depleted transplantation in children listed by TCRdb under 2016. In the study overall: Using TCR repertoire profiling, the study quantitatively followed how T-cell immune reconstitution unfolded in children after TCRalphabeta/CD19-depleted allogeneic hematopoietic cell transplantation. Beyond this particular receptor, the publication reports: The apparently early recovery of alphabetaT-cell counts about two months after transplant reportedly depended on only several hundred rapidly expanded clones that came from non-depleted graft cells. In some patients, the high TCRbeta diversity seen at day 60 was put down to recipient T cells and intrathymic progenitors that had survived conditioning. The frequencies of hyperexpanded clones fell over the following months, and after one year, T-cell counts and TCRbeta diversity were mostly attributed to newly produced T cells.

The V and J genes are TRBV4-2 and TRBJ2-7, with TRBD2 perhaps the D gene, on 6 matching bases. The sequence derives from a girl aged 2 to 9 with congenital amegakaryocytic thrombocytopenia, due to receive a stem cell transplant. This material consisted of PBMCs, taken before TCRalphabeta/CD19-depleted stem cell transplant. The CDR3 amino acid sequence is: CASSQAGGLEYEQYF. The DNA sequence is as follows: TGTGCCAGCAGCCAAGCTGGAGGGCTCGAATACGAGCAGTACTTC.